Following are 30 T cell receptor beta chains from one sample sequenced in a study of beta chain features in type 1 diabetes. Reverse transcription of all isolated RNA meant that expressed TCRB transcripts were sequenced. Measured with immunoSEQ multiplex PCR; TCRdb has only the in-frame clones, and not every one. The sample lists about 350,000 clones, less than 20% occurring once. Sequenced: naive CD4+ T cells from blood. These receptors originate from a woman between 18 and 29 years old in good health.

This clone was counted a few times. V is TRBV7-3 and J is TRBJ2-2; D is possibly TRBD2 (5 bases). The germline V and J ends were trimmed by 5 bases and 1 base, with 14 bases remaining between them. The CDR3 totals 16 residues. Looked up from germline, CDR1 is SGHTA and CDR2 is FQGTGA. DNA of the CDR3: TGTGCCAGCAGCCAGCGAGGGATCAGGAACACCGGGGAGCTGTTTTTT. Its protein product is CASSQRGIRNTGELFF.

This clone was counted between two and nine times. The chain recombines TRBV5-1 with TRBJ2-2; D perhaps matches TRBD2 (5 bases). Germline CDR1 and CDR2: SGHRS and YFSETQ. The CDR3 is 14 amino acids. V shed 4 bases and J shed 3 bases, with 10 bases lying between them. CDR3 bases: TGCGCCAGCAGCCTGGACGGGGACACCGGGGAGCTGTTTTTT. It codes for CASSLDGDTGELFF.

This clone was seen a handful of times. The chain joins TRBV5-5 to TRBJ2-7, with 7 positions matching TRBD1. The CDR3 consists of 15 residues. The trim removed 2 bases at V and 0 bases at J, leaving 5 bases unmatched. Germline CDR1 and CDR2: SGHKS and YYEKEE (reference sequence). The CDR3 loop is CASSFGQDNSYEQYF. CDR3 DNA: TGTGCCAGCAGCTTTGGACAGGACAACTCCTACGAGCAGTACTTC.

The chain has TRBV30 and TRBJ1-2; D call uncertain. V lost 3 bases and J 4 bases, leaving 15 bases between the germline ends. The CDR3 extends over 14 amino acids. The germline CDR1 and CDR2 sequences are GTSNPN and SVGIG (reference sequence). In nucleotides, the CDR3 is TGTGCCTGGAGAGGAGGAGAACGTGGCTATGGCTACACCTTC. Its translation: CAWRGGERGYGYTF.

This clone was seen a few times. This chain uses TRBV29-1 with TRBJ2-1; TRBD1 is a possible D gene (7 bases). Trimming took 4 bases from V and 0 from J, leaving 10 bases between them. The germline CDR1 and CDR2 sequences are SQVTM and ANQGSEA. CDR3 length equals 14 residues. CDR3 loop: CSVVQGGSYNEQFF. CDR3 bases: TGCAGCGTTGTTCAGGGGGGCTCCTACAATGAGCAGTTCTTC.

This clone was picked up a small number of times. The chain combines TRBV4-1 with TRBJ1-5; possible D gene TRBD1, 5 bases. V lost 1 base, J lost 0 bases, and 10 bases lay in between. Germline V gene data show CDR1 as MGHRA and CDR2 as YSYEKL. The CDR3 has 16 residues. The CDR3, as DNA: TGCGCCAGCAGCCAAGTAGACAGCTATAGCAATCAGCCCCAGCATTTT. Residues: CASSQVDSYSNQPQHF.

The chain carries TRBV10-3 and TRBJ2-5; D is possibly TRBD2 (5 bases). This CDR3 has 14 amino acids. V gave up 7 bases and J gave up 0 bases, with 12 bases separating them. CDR1 is ENHRY and CDR2 is SYGVKD in the germline V gene. CDR3 sequence (DNA): TGTGCCATCAAGAATGTGCGGGACCAAGAGACCCAGTACTTC. Translating gives CAIKNVRDQETQYF.

The genes are TRBV4-1 and TRBJ1-5; 7 nucleotides match TRBD1. The CDR3 has 14 residues. Germline V gives CDR1 MGHRA, CDR2 YSYEKL. The trim removed 2 bases at V and 9 bases at J, leaving 7 bases unmatched. CDR3 loop: CASSQHQGDMPQHF. The DNA of the CDR3 is TGCGCCAGCAGCCAACATCAGGGGGACATGCCCCAGCATTTT.

In this sample, this clone turned up a few times. The V call is TRBV6-1, the J call TRBJ2-5; 7 bases are shared with TRBD2. CDR1 is MNHNS, CDR2 SASEGT, per germline. V lost 4 bases and J lost 5; bases outside the gene matches: 10. The CDR3 is 15 residues long. CDR3 region: CASSVWWREMETQYF. The CDR3 region has the DNA TGTGCCAGCAGTGTTTGGTGGCGGGAGATGGAGACCCAGTACTTC.

The genes are TRBV5-6 and TRBJ1-6; a possible D gene is TRBD1 (5 bases). Trimming removed 4 bases from V and 0 bases from J, with 20 bases in between. CDR3 length: 19 residues. Germline CDR1 is SGHDT and CDR2 is YYEEEE. CDR3 protein: CASSERDRREASYNSPLHF. The DNA for the CDR3 is TGTGCCAGCAGCGAAAGGGACCGGAGGGAAGCCTCCTATAATTCACCCCTCCACTTT.

This sequence joins TRBV4-1 and TRBJ2-7; 8 bases align to TRBD2. J gave up 0 bases and V 4 bases, and 8 bases lay outside the gene matches. From germline, CDR1 is MGHRA and CDR2 YSYEKL. The CDR3 is 16 amino acids. The CDR3 nucleotides are TGCGCCAGCAGCCCCCCGGTCAGCGGGAGCTCCTACGAGCAGTACTTC. Translated, it gives CASSPPVSGSSYEQYF.

This clone was found a few times. The chain is built from TRBV18 and TRBJ1-2, with 7 bases matching TRBD1. Looked up from germline, CDR1 is KGHSH and CDR2 is LQKENI. This CDR3 comprises 13 residues. Trimming removed 3 bases from V and 11 bases from J; junction bases left unmatched: 9. This CDR3 is CASSPRDRVGYTF. As DNA, the CDR3 is TGTGCCAGCTCACCGCGCGACAGGGTCGGGTACACCTTC.

This clone was seen more than once but under ten times. This rearrangement joins TRBV5-1 to TRBJ2-7, with a tentative D call TRBD1 (6 bases). Germline assignment: CDR1 SGHRS and CDR2 YFSETQ. The V gene lost 4 bases and the J gene lost 0 bases, with 11 bases spanning the gap. The CDR3 spans 14 residues. CDR3: CASSKDSLSYEQYF. CDR3 bases: TGCGCCAGCAGCAAGGACAGCCTCTCCTACGAGCAGTACTTC.

This clone has a handful of counts. This chain uses TRBV29-1 with TRBJ1-4; D might be TRBD1 (5 bases). Per the germline V gene, CDR1 is SQVTM and CDR2 is ANQGSEA. This CDR3 has 13 residues. The V end lost 5 bases, the J end lost 7 bases, and 14 bases lay between the germline ends. The CDR3 bases are TGCAGCGTTCAGGGCCCGCTACGTGAAAAACTGTTTTTT. Protein: CSVQGPLREKLFF.

The chain links TRBV5-6 to TRBJ2-3; 12 positions match TRBD2. Germline V CDR1 and CDR2: SGHDT, YYEEEE. With 5 bases clipped from V and 3 bases from J, the junction kept 13 bases outside the gene matches. CDR3 length: 18 amino acids. This chain's CDR3 is CASRATSGRRVETDTQYF. CDR3 DNA: TGTGCCAGCAGGGCGACTAGCGGGAGAAGAGTTGAGACAGATACGCAGTATTTT.

This clone was counted a few times. This chain joins TRBV6-1 and TRBJ2-1, with a tentative D call TRBD1 (6 bases). This CDR3 is built from 15 residues. Germline CDR1 MNHNS, CDR2 SASEGT. V was trimmed by 7 bases and J by 7 bases, leaving 20 bases between them. CDR3 protein: CASIPTGLFRNEQFF. CDR3 nucleotide sequence: TGTGCCAGCATTCCGACAGGTTTGTTCAGGAATGAGCAGTTCTTC.

The chain is built from TRBV5-4 and TRBJ1-1, with D hard to call. The CDR3 is 13 amino acids. V gave up 5 bases and J gave up 1 base, with 9 bases separating them. Germline V gives CDR1 SGHNT, CDR2 YYREEE (reference sequence). The CDR3 here is CASRSTGNTEAFF. In DNA, the CDR3 is TGTGCCAGCAGATCGACTGGGAACACTGAAGCTTTCTTT.

The chain carries TRBV4-1 and TRBJ1-1, with unresolved D. V was shortened by 8 bases and J by 1 base, with 14 bases between the two germline ends. The CDR3 has 14 residues. CDR1 and CDR2 from the germline V gene are MGHRA and YSYEKL. CDR3 residues: CASGGGRQNTEAFF. The CDR3 nucleotides read TGCGCCAGCGGTGGTGGCAGACAGAACACTGAAGCTTTCTTT.

J is TRBJ1-5 and V is TRBV15; TRBD1 might be the D (6 bases). This CDR3 is 12 amino acids long. Germline values: CDR1 LNHNV, CDR2 YYDKDF (reference sequence). Trimming pared 4 bases from V and 5 bases from J, leaving 6 bases between. In nucleotides, the CDR3 is TGTGCCACCAGCAACAGGGATCAGCCCCAGCATTTT. Protein product: CATSNRDQPQHF.

This clone was picked up a small number of times. The chain joins TRBV6-5 to TRBJ2-7, with TRBD1 matching 7 bases. CDR1 MNHEY and CDR2 SVGAGI come from the germline V gene. V gave up 5 bases and J gave up 3 bases; unmatched junction bases: 10. The CDR3 length is 15 residues. The CDR3: CASSGGQGDIYEQYF. The CDR3 DNA sequence: TGTGCCAGCAGTGGGGGCCAGGGGGACATCTACGAGCAGTACTTC.

V gene TRBV29-1 combines with J gene TRBJ1-2; D might be TRBD1 (6 bases). CDR1 is SQVTM, CDR2 ANQGSEA, per germline. The CDR3 has 15 amino acids. V lost 0 bases to trimming and J lost 4 bases, with 15 bases between them. CDR3 amino acids: CSVEDSAGAIYGYTF. For the CDR3, the DNA is TGCAGCGTTGAAGACTCGGCAGGGGCAATCTATGGCTACACCTTC.

The CDR3 region is CSGSYVIAGANEQFF. DNA of the CDR3: TGCAGCGGTTCCTACGTGATAGCGGGGGCTAATGAGCAGTTCTTC. V gene TRBV29-1 combines with J gene TRBJ2-1; 9 bases agree with TRBD2. The junction had 14 bases not matched to a gene; V was cut back by 7 bases and J by 7 bases. The CDR3 is made up of 15 amino acids. Germline CDR1 is SQVTM and CDR2 is ANQGSEA.

This clone has more than one count but fewer than ten. The V call is TRBV6-5, the J call TRBJ2-5; tentatively, D is TRBD2 (6 bases). This CDR3 has 14 amino acids. V shed 7 bases and J shed 2 bases, with 14 bases lying between them. Germline V gives CDR1 MNHEY, CDR2 SVGAGI. The CDR3 sequence: CASKEGGPQETQYF. In DNA, the CDR3 is TGTGCCAGCAAGGAGGGAGGTCCTCAAGAGACCCAGTACTTC.

This clone was picked up a small number of times. This sequence joins TRBV19 and TRBJ1-2; TRBD1 agrees at 9 bases. The CDR3 is made up of 15 amino acids. Trimming took 3 bases from V and 3 from J; bases not matched to a gene: 5. CDR1 and CDR2 from the germline V gene are LNHDA and SQIVND (reference sequence). The CDR3 reads CASSMGYRGHYGYTF. CDR3 DNA: TGTGCCAGTAGTATGGGTTACAGGGGGCACTATGGCTACACCTTC.

V and J are TRBV30 and TRBJ1-4, with 8 bases that match TRBD1. The V and J ends lost 2 bases and 4 bases, in that order; junction bases with no gene match: 6. The CDR3 spans 15 residues. CDR1 is GTSNPN and CDR2 is SVGIG in the germline V gene (reference sequence). The CDR3 sequence: CAWSRRTGLNEKLFF. CDR3 in DNA: TGTGCCTGGAGTAGGAGGACAGGGCTTAATGAAAAACTGTTTTTT.

This clone occurred a few times. The rearrangement links TRBV7-2 to TRBJ2-3; 12 nucleotides agree with TRBD2. Germline CDR1 is SGHTA and CDR2 is FQGNSA. Germline trimming cut 4 bases from V and 0 bases from J; bases unmatched to any gene: 8. CDR3 length: 18 residues. CDR3 in amino acids: CASSSFGLAGRSTDTQYF. The CDR3 coding sequence is TGTGCCAGCAGCTCTTTTGGACTAGCGGGAAGAAGCACAGATACGCAGTATTTT.

The chain employs TRBV30 and TRBJ1-6; TRBD1 matches at 7 bases. The germline CDR1 and CDR2 sequences are GTSNPN and SVGIG (reference sequence). Unmatched junction bases numbered 2, after V lost 5 bases and J lost 7 bases. This CDR3 spans 12 amino acids. This CDR3 reads CAWDRVNSPLHF. CDR3 in DNA: TGTGCCTGGGACAGGGTAAATTCACCCCTCCACTTT.

V is TRBV2 and J is TRBJ2-2, with 9 positions matching TRBD2. The germline V gene has CDR1 SNHLY and CDR2 FYNNEI. With 2 bases clipped from V and 5 bases from J, the junction kept 9 bases outside the gene matches. The CDR3 is made up of 17 amino acids. The CDR3 reads CASSERERLAGTGELFF. Here the CDR3 DNA reads TGTGCCAGCAGTGAAAGGGAGAGGCTAGCGGGGACCGGGGAGCTGTTTTTT. Full variable domain (outside the CDR3, taken from reference TRBV2 and TRBJ2-2): EPEVTQTPSHQVTQMGQEVILRCVPISNHLYFYWYRQILGQKVEFLVSFYNNEISEKSEIFDDQFSVERPDGSNFTLKIRSTKLEDSAMYFCASSERERLAGTGELFFGEGSRLTVL.

The V call is TRBV11-2, the J call TRBJ1-2; 11 bases are a match to TRBD1. Germline V gene data show CDR1 as SGHAT and CDR2 as FQNNGV. CDR3 length: 16 residues. J was trimmed by 8 bases and V by 5 bases; bases with no gene match: 13. Here the CDR3 DNA reads TGTGCCAGCAGCCGGGCCCCGGGACAGGGGGTTTTGGGCTACACCTTC. Its translation is CASSRAPGQGVLGYTF. Combining the CDR3 with reference TRBV11-2 and TRBJ1-2 gives the whole variable domain EAGVAQSPRYKIIEKRQSVAFWCNPISGHATLYWYQQILGQGPKLLIQFQNNGVVDDSQLPKDRFSAERLKGVDSTLKIQPAKLEDSAVYLCASSRAPGQGVLGYTFGSGTRLTVV.

The chain uses TRBV18 and TRBJ2-1, with D possibly being TRBD2 (6 bases). The CDR3 spans 14 residues. Germline lookup yields CDR1 KGHSH and CDR2 LQKENI. The V end was cut by 3 bases, the J end by 1 base, with 7 bases between. The DNA of the CDR3 is TGTGCCAGCTCACCGGGACTTTCCTACAATGAGCAGTTCTTC. It translates to CASSPGLSYNEQFF.